This record concerns one TCR beta chain sequence. The sample originates from a study of blood T cell repertoires in COVID-19. The protocol was immunoSEQ multiplex PCR, while the TCRdb copy is restricted to in-frame clones and leaves out a portion. The sample shows roughly 170,000 clones, around 80% of them seen only once. V lost 4 bases and J lost 3; bases outside the gene matches: 5. The CDR3 extends over 15 amino acids. Germline V CDR1 and CDR2: SGHVS, FQNEAQ. The origin of this receptor is a human donor in a cohort sampled during active COVID-19. The specimen sequenced was peripheral blood. The chain uses TRBV7-8 and TRBJ2-3; the match to TRBD1 covers 9 bases. The CDR3 protein is CASSSTGTGTDTQYF. The CDR3 nucleotides read TGTGCCAGCAGCTCCACCGGGACAGGGACAGATACGCAGTATTTT.